This T cell receptor beta chain was documented in a study of cytomegalovirus exposure and HLA in healthy donors. General study findings and limits: TCR beta sequences reportedly predicted most subjects' HLA-A and HLA-B alleles accurately. As a later analysis showed, several of the most significant clusters appeared to be linked to common viral pathogens.

Germline V gene lookup returns CDR1 LNHDA and CDR2 SQIVND (reference sequence). Trimming shortened V by 2 bases and J by 6 bases, and 19 bases separated the two germline ends. The CDR3 length is 16 residues. A multiplex PCR was run with 60 Vbeta primers and 13 Jbeta primers. Libraries were prepared by immunoSEQ multiplex PCR; TCRdb keeps only in-frame clonotypes and omits some of them. The table counts fewer than 150,000 clones; around 3.6% lies in the top ten. As to this clone: Its antigen is undetermined.

The rearrangement links TRBV19 to TRBJ1-1; D possibly corresponds to TRBD1 (5 bases). The sequenced sample consisted of PBMCs. The source is a man between 18 and 35 years old in good health and CMV-seronegative. CDR3 nucleotide sequence: TGTGCCAGTAGTATAAGGGGCGGCCTGGGGAGGTCTGAAGCTTTCTTT. Translation gives CASSIRGGLGRSEAFF.